This T cell receptor beta chain was sequenced in a study of blood T cell repertoires in COVID-19. On the study more broadly: Acute and convalescent COVID-19 samples came from the United States, Italy and Spain. PBMCs, B-cell-depleted T cells, or T cells were the source of the cDNA or gDNA that made up the material.

The repertoire was sequenced with immunoSEQ multiplex PCR; TCRdb's copy has only in-frame clones and lacks some. The sample shows about 79,000 clones, about 89% of them seen only once. This CDR3 is 12 amino acids long. V was shortened by 1 base and J by 5 bases, with 6 bases between the two germline ends. The germline CDR1 and CDR2 sequences are SQVTM and ANQGSEA. This chain uses TRBV29-1 with TRBJ2-1; no definite D call. The receptor comes from a man in his sixties or seventies with active or convalescent COVID-19. The specimen was peripheral blood. The CDR3 nucleotides are TGCAGCGTTGAAGTCGTTGACAATGAGCAGTTCTTC. Protein sequence: CSVEVVDNEQFF.